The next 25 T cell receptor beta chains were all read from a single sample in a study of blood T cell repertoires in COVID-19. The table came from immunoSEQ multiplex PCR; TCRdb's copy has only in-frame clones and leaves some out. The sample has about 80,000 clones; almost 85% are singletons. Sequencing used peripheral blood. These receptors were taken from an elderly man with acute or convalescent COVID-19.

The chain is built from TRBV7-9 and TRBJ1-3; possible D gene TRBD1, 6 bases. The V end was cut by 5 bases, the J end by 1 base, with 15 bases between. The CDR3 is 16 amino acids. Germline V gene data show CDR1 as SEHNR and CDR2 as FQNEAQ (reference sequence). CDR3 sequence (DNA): TGTGCCAGCAGCGGGGGCGCCGAAGGTTCTGGAAACACCATATATTTT. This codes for CASSGGAEGSGNTIYF.

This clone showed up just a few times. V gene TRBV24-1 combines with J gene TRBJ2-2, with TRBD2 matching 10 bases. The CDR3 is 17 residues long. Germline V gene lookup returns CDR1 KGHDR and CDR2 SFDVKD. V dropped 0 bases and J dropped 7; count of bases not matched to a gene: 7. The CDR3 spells CATSDLASGGHNGELFF. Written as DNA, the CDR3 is TGTGCCACCAGTGATTTGGCTAGCGGGGGTCATAACGGGGAGCTGTTTTTT.

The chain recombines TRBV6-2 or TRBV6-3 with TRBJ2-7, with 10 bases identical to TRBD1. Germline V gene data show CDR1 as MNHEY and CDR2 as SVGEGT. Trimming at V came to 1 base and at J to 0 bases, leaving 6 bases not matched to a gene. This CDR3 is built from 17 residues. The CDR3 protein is CASSYWGGQGISYEQYF. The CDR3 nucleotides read TGTGCCAGCAGTTACTGGGGGGGACAGGGGATCTCCTACGAGCAGTACTTC.

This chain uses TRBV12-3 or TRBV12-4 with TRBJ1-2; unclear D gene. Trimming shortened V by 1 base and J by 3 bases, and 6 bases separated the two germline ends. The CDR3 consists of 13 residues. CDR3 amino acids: CASSLGEDYGYTF. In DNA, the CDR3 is TGTGCCAGCAGTTTAGGAGAGGACTATGGCTACACCTTC.

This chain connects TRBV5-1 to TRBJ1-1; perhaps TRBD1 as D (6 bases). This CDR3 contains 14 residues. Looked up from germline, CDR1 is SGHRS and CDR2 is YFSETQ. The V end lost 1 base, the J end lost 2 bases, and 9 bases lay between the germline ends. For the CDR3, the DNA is TGCGCCAGCAGCTTGTCAGGGGCTAACACTGAAGCTTTCTTT. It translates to CASSLSGANTEAFF.

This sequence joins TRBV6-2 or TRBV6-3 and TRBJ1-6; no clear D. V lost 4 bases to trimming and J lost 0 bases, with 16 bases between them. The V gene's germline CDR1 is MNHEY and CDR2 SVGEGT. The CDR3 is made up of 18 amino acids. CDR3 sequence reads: CASSFSLGDNSYNSPLHF. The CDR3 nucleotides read TGTGCCAGCAGTTTCTCTTTAGGAGATAACTCCTATAATTCACCCCTCCACTTT.

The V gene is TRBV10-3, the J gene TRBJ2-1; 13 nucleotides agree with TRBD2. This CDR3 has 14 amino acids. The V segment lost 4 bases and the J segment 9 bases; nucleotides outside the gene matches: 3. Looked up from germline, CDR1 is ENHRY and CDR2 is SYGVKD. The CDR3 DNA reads TGTGCCATCAGTGGGACTAGCGGGGGCCCTGAGCAGTTCTTC. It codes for CAISGTSGGPEQFF.

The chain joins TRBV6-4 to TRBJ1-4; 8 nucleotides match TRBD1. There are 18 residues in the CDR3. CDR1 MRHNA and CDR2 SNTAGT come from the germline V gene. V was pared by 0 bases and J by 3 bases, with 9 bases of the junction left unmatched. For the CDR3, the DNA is TGTGCCAGCAGTGACTCGACCAGGGGGCGCGGCGCTAATGAAAAACTGTTTTTT. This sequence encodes CASSDSTRGRGANEKLFF.

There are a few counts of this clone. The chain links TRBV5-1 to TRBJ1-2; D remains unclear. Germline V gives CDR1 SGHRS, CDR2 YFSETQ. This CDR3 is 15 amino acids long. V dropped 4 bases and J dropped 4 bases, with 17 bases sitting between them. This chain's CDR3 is CASSGRDQSSYGYTF. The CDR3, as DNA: TGCGCCAGCAGCGGTCGGGATCAATCCTCCTATGGCTACACCTTC.

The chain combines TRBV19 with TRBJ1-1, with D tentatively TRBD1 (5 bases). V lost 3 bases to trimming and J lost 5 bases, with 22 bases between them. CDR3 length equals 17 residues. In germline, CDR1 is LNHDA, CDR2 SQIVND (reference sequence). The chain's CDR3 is CASSINPPRGSETEAFF. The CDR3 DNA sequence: TGTGCCAGTAGTATTAACCCCCCGCGGGGGAGCGAGACTGAAGCTTTCTTT.

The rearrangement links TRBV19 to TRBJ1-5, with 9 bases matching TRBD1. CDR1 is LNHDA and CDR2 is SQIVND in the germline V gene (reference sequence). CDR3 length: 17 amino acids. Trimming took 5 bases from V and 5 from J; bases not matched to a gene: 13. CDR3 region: CASSPMDRGGTYQPQHF. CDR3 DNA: TGTGCCAGTAGTCCGATGGACAGGGGAGGGACCTATCAGCCCCAGCATTTT.

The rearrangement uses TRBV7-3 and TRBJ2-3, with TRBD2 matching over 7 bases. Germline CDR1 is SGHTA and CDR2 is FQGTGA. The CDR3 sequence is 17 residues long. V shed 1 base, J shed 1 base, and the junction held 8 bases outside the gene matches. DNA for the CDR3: TGTGCCAGCAGCTTAATCGCGGGGGTCAGGGGCACAGATACGCAGTATTTT. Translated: CASSLIAGVRGTDTQYF.

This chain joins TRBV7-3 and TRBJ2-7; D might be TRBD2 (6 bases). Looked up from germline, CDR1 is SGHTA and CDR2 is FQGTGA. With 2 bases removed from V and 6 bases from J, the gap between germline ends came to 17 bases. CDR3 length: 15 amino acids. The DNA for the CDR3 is TGTGCCAGCAGCTTAGACGGCGGGGTGGGGAGCGAGCAGTACTTC. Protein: CASSLDGGVGSEQYF.

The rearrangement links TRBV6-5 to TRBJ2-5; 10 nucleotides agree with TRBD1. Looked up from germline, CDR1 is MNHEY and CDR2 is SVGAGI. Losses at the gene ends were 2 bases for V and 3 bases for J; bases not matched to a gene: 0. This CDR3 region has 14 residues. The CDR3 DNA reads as TGTGCCAGCAGTTACGGGACAGGGGAAGAGACCCAGTACTTC. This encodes CASSYGTGEETQYF.

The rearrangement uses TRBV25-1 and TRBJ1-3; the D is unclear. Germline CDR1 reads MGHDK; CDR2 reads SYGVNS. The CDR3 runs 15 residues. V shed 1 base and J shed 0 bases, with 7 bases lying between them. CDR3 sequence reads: CASSESPGSGNTIYF. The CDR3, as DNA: TGTGCCAGCAGTGAATCACCGGGCTCTGGAAACACCATATATTTT.

CDR3: CSVLGQSYEQYF. CDR3 DNA: TGCAGCGTTCTGGGACAGTCCTACGAGCAGTACTTC. The rearrangement uses TRBV29-1 and TRBJ2-7; TRBD1 aligns across 7 bases. V was clipped by 5 bases and J by 1 base; unmatched bases: 2. Germline-derived CDR1 and CDR2 are SQVTM and ANQGSEA. This CDR3 region has 12 residues.

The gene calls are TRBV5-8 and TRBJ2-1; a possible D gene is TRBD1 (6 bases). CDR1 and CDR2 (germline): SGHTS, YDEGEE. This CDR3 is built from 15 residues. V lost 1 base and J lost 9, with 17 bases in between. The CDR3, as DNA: TGTGCCAGCAGCTTGTCTACAACAGGGATGGGTGAGCAGTTCTTC. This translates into CASSLSTTGMGEQFF.

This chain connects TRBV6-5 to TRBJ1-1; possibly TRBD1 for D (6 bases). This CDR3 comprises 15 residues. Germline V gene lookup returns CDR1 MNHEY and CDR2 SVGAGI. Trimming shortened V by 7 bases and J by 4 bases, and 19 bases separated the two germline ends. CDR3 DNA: TGTGCCAGCATCCCGGGCGGGGGCGCGGGCACTGAAGCTTTCTTT. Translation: CASIPGGGAGTEAFF.

CDR3 region: CASSIGARGPDTQYF. CDR3 nucleotides: TGTGCCAGTAGTATCGGAGCAAGGGGCCCAGATACGCAGTATTTT. V usage is TRBV19 and J usage is TRBJ2-3; a possible D gene is TRBD1 (5 bases). This CDR3 has 15 amino acids. Trimming took 3 bases from V and 4 from J, leaving 14 bases between them. From germline, CDR1 is LNHDA and CDR2 SQIVND (reference sequence).

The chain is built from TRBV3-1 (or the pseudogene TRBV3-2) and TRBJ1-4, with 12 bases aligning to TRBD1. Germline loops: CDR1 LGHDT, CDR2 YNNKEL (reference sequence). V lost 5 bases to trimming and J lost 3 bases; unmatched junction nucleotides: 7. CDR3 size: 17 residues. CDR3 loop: CASSGGTGGTANEKLFF. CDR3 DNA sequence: TGTGCCAGCAGCGGAGGGACAGGGGGCACCGCTAATGAAAAACTGTTTTTT.

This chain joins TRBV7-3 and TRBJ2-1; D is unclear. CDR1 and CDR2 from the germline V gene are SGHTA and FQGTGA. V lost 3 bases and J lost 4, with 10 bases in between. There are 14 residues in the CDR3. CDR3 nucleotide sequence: TGTGCCAGCAGCTTTCGGAGCGAGTACAATGAGCAGTTCTTC. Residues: CASSFRSEYNEQFF.

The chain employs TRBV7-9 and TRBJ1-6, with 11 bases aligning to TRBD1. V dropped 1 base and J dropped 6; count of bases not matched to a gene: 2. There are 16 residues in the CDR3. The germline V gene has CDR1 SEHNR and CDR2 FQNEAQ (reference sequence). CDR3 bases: TGTGCCAGCAGCTTAGGGACAGGGGGCTTTAATTCACCCCTCCACTTT. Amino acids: CASSLGTGGFNSPLHF.

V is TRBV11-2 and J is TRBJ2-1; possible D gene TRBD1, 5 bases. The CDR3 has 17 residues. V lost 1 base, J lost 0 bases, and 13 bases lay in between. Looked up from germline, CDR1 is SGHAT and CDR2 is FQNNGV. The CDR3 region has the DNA TGTGCCAGCAGCTTAGTCGGACATTCGAGCTCCTACAATGAGCAGTTCTTC. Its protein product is CASSLVGHSSSYNEQFF.

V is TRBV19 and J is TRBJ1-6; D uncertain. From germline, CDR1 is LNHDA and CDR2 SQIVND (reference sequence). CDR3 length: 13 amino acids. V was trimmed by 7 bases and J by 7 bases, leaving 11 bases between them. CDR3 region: CASTPGINSPLHF. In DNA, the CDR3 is TGTGCCAGTACCCCAGGCATCAATTCACCCCTCCACTTT.

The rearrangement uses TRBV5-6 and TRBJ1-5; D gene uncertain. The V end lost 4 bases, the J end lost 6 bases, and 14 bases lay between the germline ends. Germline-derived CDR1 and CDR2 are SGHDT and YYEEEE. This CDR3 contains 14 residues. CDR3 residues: CASSARLKAQPQHF. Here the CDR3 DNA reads TGTGCCAGCAGCGCTAGGCTCAAGGCTCAGCCCCAGCATTTT.